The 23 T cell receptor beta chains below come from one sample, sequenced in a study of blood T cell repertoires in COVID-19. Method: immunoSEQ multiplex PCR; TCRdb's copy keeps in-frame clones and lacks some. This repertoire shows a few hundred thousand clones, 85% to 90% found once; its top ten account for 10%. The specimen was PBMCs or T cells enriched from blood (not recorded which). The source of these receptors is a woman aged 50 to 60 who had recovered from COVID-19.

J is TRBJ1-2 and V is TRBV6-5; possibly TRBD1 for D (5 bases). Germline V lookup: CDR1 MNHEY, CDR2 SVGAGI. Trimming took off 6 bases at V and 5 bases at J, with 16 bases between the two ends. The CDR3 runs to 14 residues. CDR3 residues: CASRGQRFRYGYTF. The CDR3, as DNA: TGTGCCAGCAGGGGGCAGAGATTTCGGTATGGCTACACCTTC.

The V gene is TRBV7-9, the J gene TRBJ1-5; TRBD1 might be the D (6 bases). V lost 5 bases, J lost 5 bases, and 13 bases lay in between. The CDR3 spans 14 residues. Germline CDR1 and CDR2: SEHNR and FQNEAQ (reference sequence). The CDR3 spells CASSNTGLDQPQHF. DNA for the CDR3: TGTGCCAGCAGCAACACAGGGTTAGATCAGCCCCAGCATTTT.

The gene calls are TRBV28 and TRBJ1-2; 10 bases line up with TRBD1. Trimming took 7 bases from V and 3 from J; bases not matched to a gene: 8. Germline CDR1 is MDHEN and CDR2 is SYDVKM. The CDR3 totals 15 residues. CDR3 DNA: TGTGCCAGCACCCGGGGGGACAGGGGATACTATGGCTACACCTTC. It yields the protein CASTRGDRGYYGYTF.

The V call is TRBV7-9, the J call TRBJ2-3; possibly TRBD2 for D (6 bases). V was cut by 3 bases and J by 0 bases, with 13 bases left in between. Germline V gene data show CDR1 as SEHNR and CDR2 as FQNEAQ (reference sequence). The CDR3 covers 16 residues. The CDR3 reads CASSFQGGVSTDTQYF. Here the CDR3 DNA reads TGTGCCAGCAGCTTTCAGGGAGGCGTAAGCACAGATACGCAGTATTTT.

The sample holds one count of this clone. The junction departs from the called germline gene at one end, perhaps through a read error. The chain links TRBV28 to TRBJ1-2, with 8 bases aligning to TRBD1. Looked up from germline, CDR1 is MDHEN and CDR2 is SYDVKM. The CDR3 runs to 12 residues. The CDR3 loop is CASSDRGTKILF. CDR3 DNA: TGTGCCAGCAGTGACAGGGGAACTAAAATCCTCTTC.

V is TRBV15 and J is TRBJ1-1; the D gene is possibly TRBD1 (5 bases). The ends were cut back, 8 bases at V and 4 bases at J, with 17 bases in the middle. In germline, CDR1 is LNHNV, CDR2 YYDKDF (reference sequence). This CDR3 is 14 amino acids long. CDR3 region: CATSALPGFTEAFF. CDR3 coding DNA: TGTGCCACCTCAGCCCTCCCAGGGTTCACTGAAGCTTTCTTT.

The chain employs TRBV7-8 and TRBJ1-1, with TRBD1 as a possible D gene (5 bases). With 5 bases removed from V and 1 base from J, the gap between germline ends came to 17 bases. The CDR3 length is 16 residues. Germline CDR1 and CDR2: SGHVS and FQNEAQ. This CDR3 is CASSPGRAGGNTEAFF. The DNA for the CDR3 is TGTGCCAGCAGCCCCGGGCGAGCCGGGGGGAACACTGAAGCTTTCTTT.

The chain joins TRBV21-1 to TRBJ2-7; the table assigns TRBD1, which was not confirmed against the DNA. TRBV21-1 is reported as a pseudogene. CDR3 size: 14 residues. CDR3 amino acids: CASTVGQRLYEQYF. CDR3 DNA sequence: TGTGCCAGCACCGTTGGACAGCGCCTCTACGAGCAGTACTTC.

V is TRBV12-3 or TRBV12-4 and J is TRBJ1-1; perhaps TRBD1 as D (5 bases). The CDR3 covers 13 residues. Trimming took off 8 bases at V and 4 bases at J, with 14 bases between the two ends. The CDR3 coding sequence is TGTGCCAGCTCGTACAGGCTAAGCACTGAAGCTTTCTTT. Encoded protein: CASSYRLSTEAFF.

The CDR3 loop reads CASSLSSGVSPLHF. DNA of the CDR3: TGTGCCAGCAGTTTATCCTCGGGGGTGTCACCCCTCCACTTT. This rearrangement joins TRBV28 to TRBJ1-6, with D maybe TRBD1 (5 bases). The V and J ends lost 1 base and 10 bases respectively, with 11 bases between them. The CDR3 loop spans 14 amino acids. Germline-derived CDR1 and CDR2 are MDHEN and SYDVKM.

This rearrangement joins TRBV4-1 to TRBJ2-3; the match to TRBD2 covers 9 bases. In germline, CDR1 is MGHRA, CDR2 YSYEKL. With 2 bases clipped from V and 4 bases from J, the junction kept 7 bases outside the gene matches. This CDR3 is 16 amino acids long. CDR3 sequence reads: CASSQRLAGGPDTQYF. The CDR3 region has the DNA TGCGCCAGCAGCCAACGTTTGGCGGGGGGGCCAGATACGCAGTATTTT.

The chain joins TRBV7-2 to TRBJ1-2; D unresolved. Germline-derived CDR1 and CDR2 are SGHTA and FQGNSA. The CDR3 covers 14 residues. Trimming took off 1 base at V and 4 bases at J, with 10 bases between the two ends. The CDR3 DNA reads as TGTGCCAGCAGCTTAGTGGTCACTGGCTATGGCTACACCTTC. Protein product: CASSLVVTGYGYTF.

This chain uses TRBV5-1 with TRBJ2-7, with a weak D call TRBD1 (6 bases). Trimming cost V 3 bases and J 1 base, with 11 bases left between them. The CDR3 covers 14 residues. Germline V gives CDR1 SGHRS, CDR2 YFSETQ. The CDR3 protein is CASSSLTGSYEQYF. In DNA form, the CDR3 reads TGCGCCAGCAGCTCGTTGACAGGTTCCTACGAGCAGTACTTC.

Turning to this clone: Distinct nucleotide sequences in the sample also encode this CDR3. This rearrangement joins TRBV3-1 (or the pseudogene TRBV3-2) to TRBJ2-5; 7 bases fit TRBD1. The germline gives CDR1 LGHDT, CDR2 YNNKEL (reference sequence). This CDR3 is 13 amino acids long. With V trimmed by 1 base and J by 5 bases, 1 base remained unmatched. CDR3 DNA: TGTGCCAGCAGCCAAGGAGGGGGCGAGACCCAGTACTTC. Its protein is CASSQGGGETQYF.

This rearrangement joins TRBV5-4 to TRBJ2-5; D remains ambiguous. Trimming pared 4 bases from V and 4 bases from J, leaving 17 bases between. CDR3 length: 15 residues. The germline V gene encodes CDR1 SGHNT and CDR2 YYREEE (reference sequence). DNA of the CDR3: TGTGCCAGCAGCCCCGAGTCGTACGAGCTAGAGACCCAGTACTTC. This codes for CASSPESYELETQYF.

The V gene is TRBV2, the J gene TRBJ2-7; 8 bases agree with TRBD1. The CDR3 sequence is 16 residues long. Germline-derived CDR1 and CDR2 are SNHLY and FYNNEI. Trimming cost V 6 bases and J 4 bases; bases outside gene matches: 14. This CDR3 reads CASRADRELSRYEQYF. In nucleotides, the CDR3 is TGTGCCAGCAGGGCGGACAGGGAGCTCTCACGGTACGAGCAGTACTTC. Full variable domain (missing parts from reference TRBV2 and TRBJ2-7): EPEVTQTPSHQVTQMGQEVILRCVPISNHLYFYWYRQILGQKVEFLVSFYNNEISEKSEIFDDQFSVERPDGSNFTLKIRSTKLEDSAMYFCASRADRELSRYEQYFGPGTRLTVT.

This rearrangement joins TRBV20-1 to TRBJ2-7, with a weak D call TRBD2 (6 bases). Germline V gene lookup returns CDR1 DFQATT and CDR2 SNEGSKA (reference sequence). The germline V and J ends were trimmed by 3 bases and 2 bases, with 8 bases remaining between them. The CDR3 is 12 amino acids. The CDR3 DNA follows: TGCAGTGCTAGTCCGGGAGCCTACGAGCAGTACTTC. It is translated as CSASPGAYEQYF.

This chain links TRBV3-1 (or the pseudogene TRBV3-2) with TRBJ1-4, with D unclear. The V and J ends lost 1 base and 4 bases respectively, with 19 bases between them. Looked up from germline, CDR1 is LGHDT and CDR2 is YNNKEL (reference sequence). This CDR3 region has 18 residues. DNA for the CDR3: TGTGCCAGCAGCCAAGTTGCAGACTACGACTTTCGTAATGAAAAACTGTTTTTT. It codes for CASSQVADYDFRNEKLFF.

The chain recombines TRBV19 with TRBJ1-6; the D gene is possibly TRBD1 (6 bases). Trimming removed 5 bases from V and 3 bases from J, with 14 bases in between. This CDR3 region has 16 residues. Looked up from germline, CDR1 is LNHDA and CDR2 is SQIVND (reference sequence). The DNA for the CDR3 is TGTGCCAGTAGTCCGCGGGGGCGCAACTATAATTCACCCCTCCACTTT. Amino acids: CASSPRGRNYNSPLHF.

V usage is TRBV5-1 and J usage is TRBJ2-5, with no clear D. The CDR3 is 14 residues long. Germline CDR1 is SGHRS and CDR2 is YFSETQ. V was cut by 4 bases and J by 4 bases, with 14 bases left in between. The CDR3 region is CASSPLSPGETQYF. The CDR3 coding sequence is TGCGCCAGCAGCCCTCTCTCCCCCGGAGAGACCCAGTACTTC.

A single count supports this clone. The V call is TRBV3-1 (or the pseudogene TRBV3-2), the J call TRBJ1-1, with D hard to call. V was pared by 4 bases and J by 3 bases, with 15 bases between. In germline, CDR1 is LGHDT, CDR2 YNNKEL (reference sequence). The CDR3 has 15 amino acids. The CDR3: CASSLSLFRDTEAFF. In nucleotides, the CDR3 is TGTGCCAGCAGCCTTTCCCTATTTAGAGACACTGAAGCTTTCTTT.

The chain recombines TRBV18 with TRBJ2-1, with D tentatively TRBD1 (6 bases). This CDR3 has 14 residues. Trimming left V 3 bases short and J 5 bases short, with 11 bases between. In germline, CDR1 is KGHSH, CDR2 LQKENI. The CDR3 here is CASSPDRKNNEQFF. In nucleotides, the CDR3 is TGTGCCAGCTCACCCGACAGGAAAAACAATGAGCAGTTCTTC.

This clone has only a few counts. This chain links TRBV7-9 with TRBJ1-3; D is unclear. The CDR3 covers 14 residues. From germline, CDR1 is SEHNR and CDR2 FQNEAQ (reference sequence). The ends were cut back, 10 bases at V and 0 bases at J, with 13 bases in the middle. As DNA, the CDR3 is TGTGCCAATATGGTACTGTCCTCTGGAAACACCATATATTTT. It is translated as CANMVLSSGNTIYF.